These 27 T cell receptor beta chains originate from one sample sequenced in a study of tumor and adjacent non-tumor tissue in lung cancer. RNA was extracted from bulk tissue without any cell sorting. More than 3 cm separated this lung sample from the edge of the tumor. A modified ARM-PCR protocol with three rounds of nested PCR amplified TCRbeta. TCRdb re-derived calls from the multiplex PCR reads in MiXCR, one entry per CDR3 protein. Of around 39,000 distinct CDR3 sequences listed, approximately 61% are singletons. The material sequenced was distant non-tumor lung tissue. These receptors all come from a man aged 45-65 years with non-small cell lung cancer.

This chain links TRBV11-3 with TRBJ2-1; D gene unclear. In germline, CDR1 is SGHNT, CDR2 YENEEA. The CDR3 contains 10 residues. V was shortened by 5 bases and J by 8 bases, with 4 bases between the two germline ends. The CDR3 DNA follows: TGTGCCAGCAGCCTCCATGAGCAGTTCTTC. Translated, it gives CASSLHEQFF. The entire variable domain, with the rest obtained from reference TRBV11-3 and TRBJ2-1, is as follows: EAGVVQSPRYKIIEKKQPVAFWCNPISGHNTLYWYLQNLGQGPELLIRYENEEAVDDSQLPKDRFSAERLKGVDSTLKIQPAELGDSAVYLCASSLHEQFFGPGTRLTVL.

This clonotype was observed a few times. In nucleotides, the CDR3 is TGTGCCAGCAGTTTATTTGCCCCCGGGACCTCTAACTATGGCTACACCTTC. This translates into CASSLFAPGTSNYGYTF. The chain joins TRBV28 to TRBJ1-2, with a weak D call TRBD1 (5 bases). CDR1 and CDR2 (germline): MDHEN, SYDVKM. This CDR3 comprises 17 residues. V was pared by 1 base and J by 0 bases, with 15 bases between.

This clonotype was detected ten times or more. The chain employs TRBV10-2 and TRBJ1-1, with D unclear. The CDR3 contains 13 residues. Trimming pared 5 bases from V and 2 bases from J, leaving 9 bases between. Germline CDR1 is WSHSY and CDR2 is SAAADI. In nucleotides, the CDR3 is TGCGCCAGCAGTCGCAACAGCAACACTGAAGCTTTCTTT. Encoded protein: CASSRNSNTEAFF.

As to this clonotype: Germline is not matched at one junction end, which may reflect a read error. The chain recombines TRBV11-2 with TRBJ2-7, with 8 bases fitting TRBD1. The CDR3 is made up of 16 amino acids. Germline V gene lookup returns CDR1 SGHAT and CDR2 FQNNGV. CDR3 region: CVSTLALPGQALVQYF. For the CDR3, the DNA is TGTGTCAGCACATTAGCCCTTCCGGGACAGGCTTTGGTGCAGTACTTC.

With regard to this clonotype: Just one base apart from a much larger clone, this may be a read error. The V call is TRBV5-1, the J call TRBJ2-3; 9 bases agree with TRBD2. The V gene's germline CDR1 is SGHRS and CDR2 YFSETQ. Unmatched junction bases numbered 7, after V lost 3 bases and J lost 5 bases. The CDR3 covers 15 residues. For the CDR3, the DNA is TGCGCCAGCAGCTCCCCAGCGGGAGGCATAGATACGCAGTATTTT. The encoded protein is CASSSPAGGIDTQYF.

The J gene is TRBJ1-2, the V gene TRBV11-2; 12 nucleotides match TRBD1. There are 16 residues in the CDR3. Trimming removed 5 bases from V and 6 bases from J; junction bases left unmatched: 10. Germline assignment: CDR1 SGHAT and CDR2 FQNNGV. The chain's CDR3 is CASSPYTGTGGDGYTF. The CDR3 DNA reads as TGTGCCAGCAGCCCTTATACTGGGACAGGGGGCGATGGCTACACCTTC.

On this clonotype: This clone may be a read error of a much larger clone one base away. The rearrangement uses TRBV5-1 and TRBJ2-1, with 8 bases lining up with TRBD2. The J segment lost 3 bases and the V segment lost 3 bases, leaving 5 bases of the junction unmatched. Germline V lookup: CDR1 SGHRS, CDR2 YFSETQ. This CDR3 is 15 amino acids long. This chain's CDR3 is CASSWTGTSYNEQFF. The CDR3 DNA follows: TGCGCCAGCAGCTGGACCGGGACTAGCTACAATGAGCAGTTCTTC.

Details on this clonotype: A much larger clone sits a single nucleotide away, making a read error possible. This rearrangement joins TRBV6-5 to TRBJ2-7; TRBD2 matches 8 bases. CDR3 length equals 16 residues. Germline trimming cut 2 bases from V and 5 bases from J; bases unmatched to any gene: 11. From germline, CDR1 is MNHEY and CDR2 SVGAGI. The CDR3 nucleotides are TGTGCCAGCAGTTACCGCAGGATTACGGGAGGGAACGAGCAGTACTTC. Amino acid sequence: CASSYRRITGGNEQYF.

As concerns this clonotype: A much more abundant neighbour one base away suggests this may be a read error. The CDR3 does not close with the conserved phenylalanine or tryptophan, likely indicating a read error. The CDR3 spells CASSQFTRELTRQYI. The CDR3 DNA is TGTGCCAGCAGCCAATTCACACGGGAACTTACGCGGCAGTACATC. This chain joins TRBV14 and TRBJ2-7, with a weak D call TRBD2 (5 bases). The CDR3 runs 15 residues. Germline V CDR1 and CDR2: SGHDN, FVKESK. V was clipped by 2 bases and J by 9 bases, with 20 bases between them.

In regard to this clonotype: This may come from a read error, since a much larger clone is one base off. The chain is built from TRBV14 and TRBJ1-5; D might be TRBD1 (5 bases). V gave up 3 bases and J gave up 5 bases, with 5 bases separating them. The length of the CDR3 is 12 residues. Germline V lookup: CDR1 SGHDN, CDR2 FVKESK. The CDR3 bases are TGTGCCAGCAGCCAGGGACATCAGCCCCAGCATTTT. Translating gives CASSQGHQPQHF.

On this clonotype itself: One end of the junction does not line up with germline, which may come from a read error. This chain uses TRBV11-2 with TRBJ2-3, with a weak D call TRBD1 (5 bases). The CDR3 has 15 residues. Germline CDR1 reads SGHAT; CDR2 reads FQNNGV. The CDR3 loop reads CASSTPGNVGDRQYF. The CDR3 nucleotides are TGTGCCAGTAGTACCCCAGGGAATGTGGGCGATAGGCAGTATTTT.

The J gene is TRBJ1-3, the V gene TRBV11-2; 7 positions match TRBD1. With 8 bases clipped from V and 4 bases from J, the junction kept 5 bases outside the gene matches. Germline CDR1 is SGHAT and CDR2 is FQNNGV. The CDR3 contains 13 residues. CDR3 sequence reads: CASGTASGNTIYF. The DNA of the CDR3 is TGTGCCAGCGGGACAGCTTCGGGAAACACCATATATTTT.

This clonotype showed up many times. The chain is built from TRBV12-3 or TRBV12-4 and TRBJ1-4; tentative D call: TRBD1 (5 bases). This CDR3 spans 14 amino acids. Trimming removed 3 bases from V and 8 bases from J, with 13 bases in between. CDR3 DNA: TGTGCCAGCAGTTTGTACCCAGGGTCGGAAAAACTGTTTTTT. Its translation: CASSLYPGSEKLFF.

On this clonotype itself: The germline gene is not matched at one end of the junction; a read error may be the cause. The gene calls are TRBV12-3 or TRBV12-4 and TRBJ2-6; D is undetermined. The CDR3 has 14 residues. The CDR3 DNA sequence: TGTGCCAGCAGTTATGACTCTGTGGCCAACGTCTTGACTTTC. Translated: CASSYDSVANVLTF.

In the case of this clonotype: Because the CDR3 is missing its conserved closing phenylalanine or tryptophan, this is likely a read error. The chain is built from TRBV7-3 and TRBJ2-7; 8 bases map to TRBD1. This CDR3 is 13 amino acids long. V was clipped by 4 bases and J by 6 bases; unmatched bases: 5. CDR1 is SGHTA and CDR2 is FQGTGA in the germline V gene. For the CDR3, the DNA is TGTGCCAGCAGCTCAGGACAGGGAGGCGAGCAGTACCTC. Its translation: CASSSGQGGEQYL.

This clonotype turned up a few times. The chain carries TRBV7-9 and TRBJ2-5; D not resolved. The CDR3 is 15 amino acids. With 5 bases removed from V and 5 bases from J, the gap between germline ends came to 18 bases. Germline V gene sequence: CDR1 SEHNR, CDR2 FQNEAQ (reference sequence). In nucleotides, the CDR3 is TGTGCCAGCAGCCCTCGGACGGATCCGGTGGAGACCCAGTACTTC. Protein product: CASSPRTDPVETQYF. Drawing the rest from reference TRBV7-9 and TRBJ2-5, the complete variable domain is DTGVSQNPRHKITKRGQNVTFRCDPISEHNRLYWYRQTLGQGPEFLTYFQNEAQLEKSRLLSDRFSAERPKGSFSTLEIQRTEQGDSAMYLCASSPRTDPVETQYFGPGTRLLVL.

This clonotype was seen only a few times. DNA of the CDR3: TGTGCCAGCAGCTTAAGAGGTTATGGCTACACCTTC. This sequence encodes CASSLRGYGYTF. This chain joins TRBV7-9 and TRBJ1-2; D is unresolved. The CDR3 has 12 amino acids. CDR1 and CDR2 (germline): SEHNR, FQNEAQ (reference sequence). The germline V and J ends were trimmed by 2 bases and 5 bases, with 6 bases remaining between them. Together with reference TRBV7-9 and TRBJ1-2, the CDR3 gives the full variable domain: DTGVSQNPRHKITKRGQNVTFRCDPISEHNRLYWYRQTLGQGPEFLTYFQNEAQLEKSRLLSDRFSAERPKGSFSTLEIQRTEQGDSAMYLCASSLRGYGYTFGSGTRLTVV.

V is TRBV7-9 and J is TRBJ2-5, with 11 bases fitting TRBD2. V was pared by 5 bases and J by 2 bases, with 16 bases of the junction left unmatched. Germline V gives CDR1 SEHNR, CDR2 FQNEAQ (reference sequence). The CDR3 is made up of 19 amino acids. This chain's CDR3 is CASSSTRASGGLAQETQYF. The CDR3 nucleotides read TGTGCCAGCAGCAGTACTCGGGCTAGCGGGGGGCTGGCACAAGAGACCCAGTACTTC.

The rearrangement joins TRBV5-1 to TRBJ2-5; 11 nucleotides agree with TRBD1. J was trimmed by 5 bases and V by 4 bases; bases with no gene match: 13. Germline loops: CDR1 SGHRS, CDR2 YFSETQ. CDR3 length equals 17 residues. This CDR3 reads CASSQGQGVTVGETQYF. The CDR3 coding sequence is TGCGCCAGCAGCCAGGGACAGGGGGTGACCGTTGGGGAGACCCAGTACTTC.

This clonotype was seen at least ten times. The V call is TRBV7-9, the J call TRBJ1-5; a possible D gene is TRBD1 (6 bases). Germline CDR1 is SEHNR and CDR2 is FQNEAQ (reference sequence). CDR3 length: 15 amino acids. V lost 3 bases to trimming and J lost 7 bases, with 16 bases between them. CDR3 sequence (DNA): TGTGCCAGCAGCTTGGGGGCTCTGGAGAGGCAGCCCCAGCATTTT. It translates to CASSLGALERQPQHF.

The V gene is TRBV29-1, the J gene TRBJ2-7, with TRBD2 identical over 7 bases. The germline V gene encodes CDR1 SQVTM and CDR2 ANQGSEA. This CDR3 region has 14 residues. The trim removed 8 bases at V and 3 bases at J, leaving 13 bases unmatched. The CDR3 region has the DNA TGCAGCTTTAAAGAGAGGGACTATTTCTACGAGCAGTACTTC. Translation gives CSFKERDYFYEQYF.

To note about this clonotype: One junction end disagrees with the germline gene, perhaps due to a read error. The V and J genes are TRBV6-1 and TRBJ1-5; D not certain. The CDR3 runs to 16 residues. The germline gives CDR1 MNHNS, CDR2 SASEGT. The CDR3: CASSEDWVGNSQPQHF. DNA of the CDR3: TGTGCCAGTAGTGAAGACTGGGTAGGCAACAGTCAGCCCCAGCATTTT.

For this clonotype: This clone may be a read error of a much larger clone one base away. The chain employs TRBV7-9 and TRBJ2-2, with D unresolved. V was trimmed by 1 base and J by 6 bases, leaving 9 bases between them. Germline V gene sequence: CDR1 SEHNR, CDR2 FQNEAQ (reference sequence). The CDR3 has 14 residues. The CDR3 DNA is TGTGCCAGCAGCTTAGAACGGGTCGCCGGGGAGCTGTTTTTT. It translates to CASSLERVAGELFF.

The chain carries TRBV24-1 and TRBJ2-7, with D unclear. CDR1 and CDR2 from the germline V gene are KGHDR and SFDVKD. Trimming took off 0 bases at V and 0 bases at J, with 11 bases between the two ends. The CDR3 has 16 residues. The DNA for the CDR3 is TGTGCCACCAGTGATTTGCAACAGCGACCCTCCTACGAGCAGTACTTC. This codes for CATSDLQQRPSYEQYF.

A word on this clonotype: The CDR3 does not close with the conserved phenylalanine or tryptophan, likely indicating a read error. This rearrangement joins TRBV10-1 to TRBJ2-5, with unresolved D. V dropped 5 bases and J dropped 4 bases, with 17 bases sitting between them. Germline V lookup: CDR1 WNHNN, CDR2 SYGVQD (reference sequence). This CDR3 spans 15 amino acids. DNA for the CDR3: TGCGCCAGCAGTAAACCTCTGGGTCCAGGAGAGACCCAGTACCTC. It codes for CASSKPLGPGETQYL.

As for this clonotype: Because the CDR3's place on the DNA is in doubt, the DNA is left out and the CDR3 is given as listed by TCRdb. J is TRBJ2-7 and V is TRBV30; the D segment call TRBD1 is taken from the table without a DNA check. Inclusive of both ends, the CDR3 amounts to 12 amino acids. Germline CDR1 and CDR2: GTSNPN and SVGIG (reference sequence). The CDR3 is CAWGAGNYEQYF.

Remarks on this clonotype: The junction and the germline gene differ at one end; a read error may be behind it. The chain carries TRBV4-1 and TRBJ2-2; 7 nucleotides match TRBD2. Germline CDR1 and CDR2: MGHRA and YSYEKL. The CDR3 is 18 amino acids. Here the CDR3 reads CASSQELRLAEWTGELFF. The DNA of the CDR3 is TGCGCCAGCAGCCAAGAATTAAGGCTAGCGGAGTGGACCGGGGAGTTGTTTTTT.